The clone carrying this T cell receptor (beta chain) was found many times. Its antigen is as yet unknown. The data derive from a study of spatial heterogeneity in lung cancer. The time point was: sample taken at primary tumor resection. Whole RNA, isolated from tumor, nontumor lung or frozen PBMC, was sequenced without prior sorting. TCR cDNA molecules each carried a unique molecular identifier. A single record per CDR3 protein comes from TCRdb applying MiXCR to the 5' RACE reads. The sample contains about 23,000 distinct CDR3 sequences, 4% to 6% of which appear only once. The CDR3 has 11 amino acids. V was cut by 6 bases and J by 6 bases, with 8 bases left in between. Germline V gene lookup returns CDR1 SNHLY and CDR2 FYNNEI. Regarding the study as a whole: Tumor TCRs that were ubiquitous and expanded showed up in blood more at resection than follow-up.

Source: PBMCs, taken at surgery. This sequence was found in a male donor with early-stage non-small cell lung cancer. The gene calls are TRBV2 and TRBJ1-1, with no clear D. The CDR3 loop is CASSEVAEAFF. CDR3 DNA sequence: TGTGCCAGCAGCGAGGTCGCTGAAGCTTTCTTT.